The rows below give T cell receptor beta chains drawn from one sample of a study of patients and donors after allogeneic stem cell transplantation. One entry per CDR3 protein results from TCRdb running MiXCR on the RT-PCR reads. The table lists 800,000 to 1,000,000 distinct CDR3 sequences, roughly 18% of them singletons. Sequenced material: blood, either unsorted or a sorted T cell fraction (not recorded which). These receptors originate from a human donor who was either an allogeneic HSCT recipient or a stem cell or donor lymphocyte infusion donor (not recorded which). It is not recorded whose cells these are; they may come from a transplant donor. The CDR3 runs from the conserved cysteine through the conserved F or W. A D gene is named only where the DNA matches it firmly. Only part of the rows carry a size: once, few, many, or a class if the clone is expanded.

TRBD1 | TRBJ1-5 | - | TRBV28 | CASSSTVGQGRSQPQHF | TGTGCCAGCAGTTCGACCGTGGGACAGGGGCGAAGTCAGCCCCAGCATTTT
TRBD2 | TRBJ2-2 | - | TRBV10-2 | CATCALAGNTGELFF | TGCGCCACCTGTGCCCTAGCGGGGAACACCGGGGAGCTGTTTTTT
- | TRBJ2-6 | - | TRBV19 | CASKAAGANVLTF | TGTGCCAGTAAGGCTGCTGGGGCCAACGTCCTGACTTTC
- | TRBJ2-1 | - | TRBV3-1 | CASSQTVGRSYNEQFF | TGTGCCAGCAGCCAAACGGTGGGACGCTCCTACAATGAGCAGTTCTTC
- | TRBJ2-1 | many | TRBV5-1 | CASSLEFRGAYNEQFF | TGCGCCAGCAGCTTGGAATTTCGGGGGGCATACAATGAGCAGTTCTTC
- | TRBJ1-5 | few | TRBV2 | CASSEWSGTQPQHF | TGTGCCAGCAGTGAATGGTCGGGTACTCAGCCCCAGCATTTT
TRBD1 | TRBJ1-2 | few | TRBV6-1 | CASSGTGGTNYGYTF | TGTGCCAGCAGTGGGACAGGGGGGACTAACTATGGCTACACCTTC
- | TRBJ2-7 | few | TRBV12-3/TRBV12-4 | CASSTTGNGEQYF | TGTGCCAGCAGCACCACAGGGAACGGCGAGCAGTACTTC
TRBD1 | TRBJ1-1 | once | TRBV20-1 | CSARDSRTGATEAFF | TGCAGTGCTAGAGATTCAAGAACAGGGGCCACTGAAGCTTTCTTT
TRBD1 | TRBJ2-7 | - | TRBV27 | CASSPSGQVTYEQYF | TGTGCCAGCAGTCCCTCGGGACAGGTCACCTACGAGCAGTACTTC
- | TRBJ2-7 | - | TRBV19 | CASSIVGLSYEQYF | TGTGCCAGTAGTATCGTCGGACTCTCCTACGAGCAGTACTTC
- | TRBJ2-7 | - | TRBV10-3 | CAISDPRDTGSYEQYF | TGTGCCATCAGTGACCCCCGGGACACCGGGTCCTACGAGCAGTACTTC
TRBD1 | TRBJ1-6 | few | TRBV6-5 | CASSPPQGLLHF | TGTGCCAGCAGCCCGCCACAGGGGCTCCTCCACTTT
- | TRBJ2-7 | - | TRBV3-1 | CASSQLDSRSYEQYF | TGTGCCAGCAGCCAACTGGACAGCCGCTCCTACGAGCAGTACTTC
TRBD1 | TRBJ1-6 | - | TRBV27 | CASSFYGTGDSPLHF | TGTGCCAGCAGTTTCTACGGGACAGGGGATTCACCCCTCCACTTT
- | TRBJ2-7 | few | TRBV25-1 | CASSEYGGGEQYF | TGTGCCAGCAGTGAATATGGGGGAGGAGAGCAGTACTTC
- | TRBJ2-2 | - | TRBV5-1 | CASSLGNAGELFF | TGCGCCAGCAGCCTCGGGAACGCCGGGGAGCTGTTTTTT
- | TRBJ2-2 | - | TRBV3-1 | CASSQDLGDTGELFF | TGTGCCAGCAGCCAAGATCTGGGGGACACCGGGGAGCTGTTTTTT
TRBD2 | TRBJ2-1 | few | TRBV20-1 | CSASPSGRSNEQFF | TGCAGTGCTAGTCCTAGCGGGAGGTCCAATGAGCAGTTCTTC
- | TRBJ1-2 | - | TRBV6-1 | CASSEAGRDGYTF | TGTGCCAGCAGTGAAGCAGGGAGGGATGGCTACACCTTC
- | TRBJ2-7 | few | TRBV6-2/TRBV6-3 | CASSYVEGAEQYF | TGTGCCAGCAGTTATGTTGAGGGAGCCGAGCAGTACTTC
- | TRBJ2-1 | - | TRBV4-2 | CASSQDSGANNEQFF | TGTGCCAGCAGCCAAGATTCCGGAGCAAACAATGAGCAGTTCTTC
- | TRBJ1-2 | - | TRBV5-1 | CASSPQGTNYGYTF | TGCGCCAGCAGCCCCCAGGGAACTAACTATGGCTACACCTTC
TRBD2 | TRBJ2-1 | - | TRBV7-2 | CASSLGGSGRANEQFF | TGTGCCAGCAGCTTAGGGGGTAGCGGGAGAGCTAATGAGCAGTTCTTC
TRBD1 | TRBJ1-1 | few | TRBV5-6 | CASPETGEGNTEAFF | TGTGCCAGCCCAGAAACAGGGGAGGGGAACACTGAAGCTTTCTTT
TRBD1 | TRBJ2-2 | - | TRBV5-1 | CASSWGQGPGELFF | TGCGCCAGCAGCTGGGGACAGGGTCCCGGGGAGCTGTTTTTT
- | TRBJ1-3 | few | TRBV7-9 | CASSLDLGSGGNTIYF | TGTGCCAGCAGCTTAGATTTGGGTTCCGGTGGAAACACCATATATTTT
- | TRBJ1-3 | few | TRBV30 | CAWDRTGNTIYF | TGTGCCTGGGACCGCACGGGAAACACCATATATTTT
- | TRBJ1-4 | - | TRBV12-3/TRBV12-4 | CASSARTTTNEKLFF | TGTGCCAGCAGCGCAAGGACAACCACTAATGAAAAACTGTTTTTT
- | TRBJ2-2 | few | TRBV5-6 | CASSRLARRGTGELFF | TGTGCCAGCAGCCGATTAGCGAGAAGAGGGACCGGGGAGCTGTTTTTT
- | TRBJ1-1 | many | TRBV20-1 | CSAREGSRDTEAFF | TGCAGTGCACGGGAGGGTAGTAGGGACACTGAAGCTTTCTTT
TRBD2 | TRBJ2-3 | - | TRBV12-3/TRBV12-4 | CASSRRGTSGRGIPDTQYF | TGTGCCAGCAGTCGCCGAGGGACTAGCGGGAGAGGGATTCCAGATACGCAGTATTTT
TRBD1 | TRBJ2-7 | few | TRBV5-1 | CASSLTVAGGLEQYF | TGCGCCAGCAGCTTGACAGTCGCAGGGGGCTTGGAGCAGTACTTC
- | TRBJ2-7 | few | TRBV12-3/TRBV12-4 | CASSHKYEQYF | TGTGCCAGCAGTCATAAGTACGAGCAGTACTTC
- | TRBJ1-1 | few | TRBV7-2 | CASSLAFSRMRGAFF | TGTGCCAGCAGCTTAGCGTTTTCGAGGATGCGAGGAGCTTTCTTT
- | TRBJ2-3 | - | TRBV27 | CASRMPLATDTQYF | TGTGCCAGCAGGATGCCCCTAGCAACAGATACGCAGTATTTT
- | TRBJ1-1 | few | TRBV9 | CASSVVSRGTEAFF | TGTGCCAGCAGCGTAGTGAGTAGGGGCACTGAAGCTTTCTTT
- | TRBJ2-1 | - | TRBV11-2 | CASSPRAVRFYNEQFF | TGTGCCAGCAGCCCGAGGGCAGTCCGATTTTACAATGAGCAGTTCTTC
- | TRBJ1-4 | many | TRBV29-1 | CSVVAGWGRKEKLFF | TGCAGCGTTGTAGCAGGGTGGGGGAGAAAGGAAAAACTGTTTTTT
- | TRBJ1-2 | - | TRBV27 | CASSPIGGSGGYTF | TGTGCCAGCAGTCCTATTGGGGGGAGCGGGGGCTACACCTTC
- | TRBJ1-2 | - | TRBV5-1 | CASSLAAGTPYGYTF | TGCGCCAGCAGCTTGGCCGCCGGGACACCTTATGGCTACACCTTC
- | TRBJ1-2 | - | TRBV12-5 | CASGLAGARMGYTF | TGTGCTAGTGGTTTGGCCGGGGCTCGCATGGGCTACACCTTC
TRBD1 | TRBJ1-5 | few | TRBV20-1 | CSAFTGGSNQPQHF | TGCAGTGCTTTTACAGGGGGCAGCAATCAGCCCCAGCATTTT
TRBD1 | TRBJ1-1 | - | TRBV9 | CASSVGVGDRGNTEAFF | TGTGCCAGCAGCGTAGGAGTGGGGGACAGGGGTAACACTGAAGCTTTCTTT
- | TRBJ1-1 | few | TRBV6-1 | CASLRKRGTTEAFF | TGTGCCAGCCTTAGAAAAAGGGGGACCACTGAAGCTTTCTTT
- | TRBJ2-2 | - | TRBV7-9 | CASSYLPGQSNTGELFF | TGTGCCAGCAGTTACTTACCAGGACAGTCGAACACCGGGGAGCTGTTTTTT
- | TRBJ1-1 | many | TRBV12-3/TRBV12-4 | CASSGGTEAFF | TGTGCCAGCAGCGGGGGAACTGAAGCTTTCTTT
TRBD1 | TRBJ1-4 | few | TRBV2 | CAIGTGGSRREKLFF | TGTGCCATCGGGACAGGGGGTAGCAGGAGAGAAAAACTGTTTTTT